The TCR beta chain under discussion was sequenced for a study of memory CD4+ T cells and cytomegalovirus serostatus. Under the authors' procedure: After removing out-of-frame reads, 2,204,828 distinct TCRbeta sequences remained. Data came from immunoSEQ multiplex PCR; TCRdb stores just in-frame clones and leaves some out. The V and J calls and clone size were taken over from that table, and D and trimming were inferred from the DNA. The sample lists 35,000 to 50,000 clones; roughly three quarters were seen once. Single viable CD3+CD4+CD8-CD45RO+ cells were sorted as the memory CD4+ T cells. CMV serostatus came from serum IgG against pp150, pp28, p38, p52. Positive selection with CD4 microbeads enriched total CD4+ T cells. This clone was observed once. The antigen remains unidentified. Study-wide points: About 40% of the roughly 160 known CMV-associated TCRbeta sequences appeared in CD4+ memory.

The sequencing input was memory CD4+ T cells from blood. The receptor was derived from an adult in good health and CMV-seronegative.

Here the CDR3 reads CACYRVRETQYF. In DNA, the CDR3 is TGTGCCTGTTACAGGGTTCGAGAGACCCAGTACTTC. The rearrangement links TRBV30 to TRBJ2-5; possibly TRBD1 for D (6 bases). CDR3 length: 12 residues. CDR1 and CDR2 (germline): GTSNPN, SVGIG (reference sequence). The V gene lost 6 bases and the J gene lost 4 bases, with 12 bases spanning the gap. Supplemented by reference TRBV30 and TRBJ2-5, the full variable domain reads SQTIHQWPATLVQPVGSPLSLECTVEGTSNPNLYWYRQAAGRGLQLLFYSVGIGQISSEVPQNLSASRPQDRQFILSSKKLLLSDSGFYLCACYRVRETQYFGPGTRLLVL.